The 20 T cell receptor beta chains given below trace back to one sample, sequenced in a study of T-cell reconstitution after alpha-beta-depleted transplantation in children. Unique molecular identifiers tagged the TCRbeta library. MiXCR, run by TCRdb on the PCR reads, gives a single entry per CDR3 protein. The repertoire consists of 440,000 or so distinct CDR3 sequences, with roughly two fifths occurring once and the leading ten covering roughly 27%. The sequences come from PBMCs, collected before TCRalphabeta/CD19-depleted stem cell transplant. These receptors were collected from a girl aged 2 to 9 with aplastic anemia, due to receive a stem cell transplant.

For the CDR3, the DNA is TGTGCCATCAGTGACGAAGGGGGCGTGGGGGCCAACGTCCTGACTTTC. It specifies CAISDEGGVGANVLTF. The rearrangement joins TRBV10-3 to TRBJ2-6; 7 nucleotides match TRBD1. The ends lost 3 bases at V and 4 bases at J; junction bases unmatched: 6. The CDR3 runs to 16 residues. Germline CDR1 ENHRY, CDR2 SYGVKD.

This clonotype appeared many times. This sequence joins TRBV6-1 and TRBJ1-1, with TRBD1 identical over 7 bases. The CDR3 consists of 15 residues. J lost 0 bases, V lost 11 bases, and 12 bases had no gene match. Germline CDR1 MNHNS, CDR2 SASEGT. CDR3 in amino acids: CACRTGGGMNTEAFF. CDR3 DNA: TGTGCCTGTCGAACAGGAGGGGGCATGAACACTGAAGCTTTCTTT.

The chain combines TRBV12-3 or TRBV12-4 with TRBJ2-1; the match to TRBD1 covers 8 bases. V shed 5 bases, J shed 2 bases, and the junction held 5 bases outside the gene matches. The CDR3 covers 15 residues. In DNA, the CDR3 is TGTGCCAGCAGTAAGCCGACAGGGGCCTACAATGAGCAGTTCTTC. Its translation is CASSKPTGAYNEQFF.

This clonotype was seen more than once but under ten times. The chain uses TRBV12-3 or TRBV12-4 and TRBJ2-1; possible D gene TRBD1, 6 bases. The CDR3 length is 11 residues. V was shortened by 6 bases and J by 14 bases, with 14 bases between the two germline ends. The CDR3 nucleotides are TGTGCCAGCAGCCGAGGACAGATAGAGTTCTTC. It codes for CASSRGQIEFF.

This clonotype has only a few counts. The rearrangement links TRBV25-1 to TRBJ1-5; D gene uncertain. The CDR3 consists of 12 residues. Germline V CDR1 and CDR2: MGHDK, SYGVNS. V lost 6 bases and J lost 9, with 12 bases in between. The CDR3 sequence is CASRPSWGPQHF. Here the CDR3 DNA reads TGTGCCAGCAGACCCAGTTGGGGGCCCCAGCATTTT.

V gene TRBV6-5 combines with J gene TRBJ2-5, with 14 bases that match TRBD2. The CDR3 is made up of 16 amino acids. Germline V gene lookup returns CDR1 MNHEY and CDR2 SVGAGI. V shed 4 bases and J 5 bases; nucleotides not matched to a gene: 6. The CDR3 sequence: CASSSGLAGGRETQYF. CDR3 DNA sequence: TGTGCCAGCAGTTCCGGACTAGCGGGGGGAAGGGAGACCCAGTACTTC.

The V and J genes are TRBV10-3 and TRBJ2-3; TRBD2 aligns across 7 bases. This CDR3 is built from 15 residues. Germline V gene lookup returns CDR1 ENHRY and CDR2 SYGVKD. J was trimmed by 1 base and V by 0 bases; bases with no gene match: 1. CDR3 amino acids: CAISESAGGTDTQYF. The CDR3 DNA reads TGTGCCATCAGTGAGTCCGCGGGGGGCACAGATACGCAGTATTTT.

The chain employs TRBV15 and TRBJ2-7, with 7 nucleotides matching TRBD2. The trim removed 6 bases at V and 1 base at J, leaving 12 bases unmatched. This CDR3 spans 16 amino acids. The germline V gene has CDR1 LNHNV and CDR2 YYDKDF (reference sequence). For the CDR3, the DNA is TGTGCCACCAGGGGGGGGAGGGGAAAAGGATCCTACGAGCAGTACTTC. This gives the protein CATRGGRGKGSYEQYF. Supplemented by reference TRBV15 and TRBJ2-7, the full variable domain reads DAMVIQNPRYQVTQFGKPVTLSCSQTLNHNVMYWYQQKSSQAPKLLFHYYDKDFNNEADTPDNFQSRRPNTSFCFLDIRSPGLGDTAMYLCATRGGRGKGSYEQYFGPGTRLTVT.

Turning to this clonotype: At one of its ends the junction is not consistent with the germline gene, which may arise from a read error. The gene calls are TRBV4-2 and TRBJ2-7; 15 positions match TRBD2. CDR3 length equals 16 residues. Germline loops: CDR1 LGHNA, CDR2 YNFKEQ. CDR3 nucleotides: TGTGTCAGCAGGGGACTAGCGGGAGGCTCGGTTTCCGAGCAGTACTTC. This translates into CVSRGLAGGSVSEQYF.

This clonotype came up a few times. The chain couples TRBV7-2 to TRBJ2-5, with TRBD2 as a possible D gene (6 bases). V was clipped by 5 bases and J by 3 bases, with 19 bases between them. CDR1 is SGHTA, CDR2 FQGNSA, per germline. This CDR3 contains 16 residues. The CDR3 nucleotides read TGTGCCAGCAGCGCCTTAGGGGCGGGGCTAAAAGAGACCCAGTACTTC. Amino acid sequence: CASSALGAGLKETQYF.

The V call is TRBV20-1, the J call TRBJ2-1, with TRBD2 matching over 9 bases. The CDR3 totals 15 residues. The germline CDR1 and CDR2 sequences are DFQATT and SNEGSKA (reference sequence). V shed 5 bases, J shed 3 bases, and the junction held 8 bases outside the gene matches. The CDR3 spells CSARLAGVDYNEQFF. In nucleotides, the CDR3 is TGCAGTGCTCGATTAGCGGGAGTGGACTACAATGAGCAGTTCTTC.

This chain uses TRBV15 with TRBJ2-5, with D unclear. Trimming removed 0 bases from V and 11 bases from J, with 22 bases in between. Germline V gene data show CDR1 as LNHNV and CDR2 as YYDKDF (reference sequence). The CDR3 contains 16 residues. The CDR3 sequence: CATSREATALYNEQYF. CDR3 DNA sequence: TGTGCCACCAGCAGAGAGGCGACCGCTTTATACAATGAGCAGTACTTC.

CDR3 residues: CSARALNQPQHF. The DNA of the CDR3 is TGCAGTGCTCGAGCCCTCAATCAGCCCCAGCATTTT. This chain connects TRBV20-1 to TRBJ1-5; no clear D. Germline lookup yields CDR1 DFQATT and CDR2 SNEGSKA (reference sequence). The CDR3 has 12 amino acids. Trimming took off 5 bases at V and 3 bases at J, with 8 bases between the two ends.

This chain links TRBV6-1 with TRBJ1-6; no definite D call. CDR1 and CDR2 from the germline V gene are MNHNS and SASEGT. CDR3 length: 14 amino acids. The germline V and J ends were trimmed by 6 bases and 6 bases, with 12 bases remaining between them. The CDR3 DNA reads as TGTGCCAGCAGACTCCGCGCGGGTAATTCACCCCTCCACTTT. Its protein is CASRLRAGNSPLHF.

Ten or more counts support this clonotype. The chain employs TRBV7-9 and TRBJ2-7, with 8 positions matching TRBD2. V shed 4 bases and J 0 bases; nucleotides not matched to a gene: 5. The CDR3 consists of 15 residues. CDR1 SEHNR and CDR2 FQNEAQ come from the germline V gene (reference sequence). CDR3 sequence: CASSSTGTSSYEQYF. The CDR3 DNA is TGTGCCAGCAGCTCGACCGGGACTAGCTCCTACGAGCAGTACTTC.

The chain is built from TRBV20-1 and TRBJ2-1; 10 bases match TRBD2. The CDR3 is made up of 16 amino acids. Germline trimming cut 4 bases from V and 7 bases from J; bases unmatched to any gene: 13. Germline V gene lookup returns CDR1 DFQATT and CDR2 SNEGSKA (reference sequence). The CDR3 DNA is TGCAGTGCTACAGGACTAGCGGTTACTTTACGGAATGAGCAGTTCTTC. Translated, it gives CSATGLAVTLRNEQFF.

This clonotype was seen a single time. V is TRBV11-1 and J is TRBJ1-1; D might be TRBD1 (5 bases). Trimming removed 4 bases from V and 4 bases from J, with 10 bases in between. This CDR3 comprises 13 residues. Germline values: CDR1 SGHAT, CDR2 FQDESV (reference sequence). The CDR3 coding sequence is TGTGCCAGCAGCTCGCCAGGGAGCACTGAAGCTTTCTTT. It translates to CASSSPGSTEAFF. The whole variable domain, filled in from reference TRBV11-1 and TRBJ1-1, reads EAEVAQSPRYKITEKSQAVAFWCDPISGHATLYWYRQILGQGPELLVQFQDESVVDDSQLPKDRFSAERLKGVDSTLKIQPAELGDSAMYLCASSSPGSTEAFFGQGTRLTVV.

The chain uses TRBV5-1 and TRBJ2-2; D ambiguous. The CDR3 totals 15 residues. V lost 3 bases and J 2 bases, leaving 11 bases between the germline ends. Germline V gene lookup returns CDR1 SGHRS and CDR2 YFSETQ. This chain's CDR3 is CASSSSLGNTGELFF. The DNA of the CDR3 is TGCGCCAGCAGCTCCTCTCTAGGAAACACCGGGGAGCTGTTTTTT.

This clonotype has just one count. This rearrangement joins TRBV7-2 to TRBJ2-1, with no clear D. Germline values: CDR1 SGHTA, CDR2 FQGNSA. The CDR3 is 13 amino acids. Trimming took 1 base from V and 9 from J, leaving 10 bases between them. The CDR3 loop reads CASSLVGASEQFF. CDR3 in DNA: TGTGCCAGCAGCTTAGTGGGCGCAAGTGAGCAGTTCTTC.

This clonotype was seen more than once but under ten times. This chain joins TRBV20-1 and TRBJ2-1; TRBD2 aligns across 13 bases. J lost 5 bases, V lost 6 bases, and 7 bases had no gene match. The CDR3 runs 15 residues. Germline CDR1 reads DFQATT; CDR2 reads SNEGSKA (reference sequence). CDR3 protein: CSATGTSGANNEQFF. Written as DNA, the CDR3 is TGCAGTGCAACCGGGACTAGCGGGGCAAACAATGAGCAGTTCTTC.